This TCR beta chain was captured by sequencing in a study of graft-versus-host responses after intestinal transplantation. Study overall: Transplantation in recipients was multivisceral, liver-intestinal, or isolated intestinal. The whole recipient group had anti-thymocyte globulin induction followed by tacrolimus and steroids for about three years.

As concerns this clone: What it recognizes is unknown. The sample holds other DNA sequences that translate to the same CDR3.

Trimming shortened V by 3 bases and J by 5 bases, and 4 bases separated the two germline ends. Germline values: CDR1 SGHTA, CDR2 FQGNSA. The CDR3 spans 11 residues. Study-wide results and limits: Investigators detected GvH clones in recipient marrow, with some emerging earlier in ileum or blood. Early after transplant, HvG clones declined as circulating GvH clones peaked.

TCRdb's copy holds only in-frame clones and misses some; the assay was immunoSEQ multiplex PCR. The data hold around 110,000 clones, with roughly 87% observed a single time. Sequenced here: unstimulated CD4+ T cells sorted from spleen or lymph node cells, sampled before transplant. The chain combines TRBV7-2 with TRBJ2-5; unclear D gene. The source of this sequence is a human donor who was the organ donor for an intestinal transplant. CDR3: CASSFSETQYF. CDR3 DNA: TGTGCCAGCAGCTTTTCGGAGACCCAGTACTTC.